The source of this T cell receptor (beta chain) is a study of low-dose radiotherapy and immunotherapy resistance in tumors (dated by TCRdb to the early 2020s). Background on the whole study: In Cohort 1, each fraction delivered 0.5 Gy every 2 weeks, and the prescribed total PTV dose was 6.5 Gy. Intravenous cyclophosphamide at 200 mg/m2 was administered every two weeks, one day ahead of each radiation and immunotherapy administration. In Cohort 2, 1 Gy per fraction was delivered every two weeks, for a total of 13 Gy over 26 weeks. The translational analysis covered eight patients: three from the first dose cohort and the first five from the second dose cohort. Patients were given nivolumab as a 240 mg flat dose every two weeks and ipilimumab at 1 mg/kg every six weeks, with both drugs delivered intravenously. Randomization of trial participants into treatment groups was not performed. Starting on cycle 1 day 1, patients took 300 mg of aspirin by mouth once daily for four cycles.

Regarding this clonotype: The antigen this receptor binds is unknown. Per-base qualities were not stored, and no clone one base away is much larger.

This specimen's time point label, interpreted: before trial treatment. The donors came from RACIN, which was a single-arm phase I dose-escalation trial that paired nivolumab and ipilimumab with aspirin, low-dose cyclophosphamide and low-dose radiotherapy. Patients with advanced, TIL-negative solid tumors were considered eligible. The germline V gene (reference sequence) sets CDR1 to DFQATT and CDR2 to SNEGSKA. From the cysteine up to the phenylalanine, the CDR3 has a length of 14 residues. Of all the DNA, just the CDR3 is kept, 42 bases in frame from base 1. Deletion took 0 bases off V and 7 bases off J, with a span of 16 bases between the germline ends. TCRdb names Illumina HiSeq 2500 as the instrument used. First-strand cDNA was synthesized using Superscript III and a set of TRAV- and TRBV-specific primers, so that both TCRalpha and TCRbeta chains were covered. TCRs were amplified for around 20 PCR cycles with Phusion, using a constant-region primer paired with the adapter attached to the V primers. The isolated mRNA was amplified using the MessageAmp II aRNA Amplification Kit, with in vitro transcription performed for about 15 hours at 37 degrees C. The Dynabeads mRNA DIRECT Purification Kit was used to isolate the mRNA for TCR sequencing. A second roughly 27-cycle Phusion PCR added indexed Illumina adapters, and products were purified with AMPure XP beads. The study's processing was this. Custom Perl scripts pooled TCR sequences encoding the same protein, removed out-of-frame sequences and computed each clonotype's abundance. The analysis excluded TCR sequences that were supported by just one read. Repertoire metrics included Shannon entropy, Gini index, clonality, richness, and frequency of TCRs shared between repertoires. Starting from the raw public reads, TCRdb applied fastp trimming at Q25, assembled clones with MiXCR and retained in-frame beta chains. Each record represents a unique CDR3 protein, reported with the most common genes and DNA among its rows. TCRdb, not the authors, supplied the V and J calls. Present in this sample are roughly 60,000 distinct CDR3 sequences, around 25% of which were seen just once. The ten largest clonotypes hold around 5% of the sample.

This clonotype was obtained from a male donor with prostate cancer. The source was PBMCs, collected before treatment. The chain employs TRBV20-1 and TRBJ2-7; no D gene call is confident. The CDR3 reads CSARDPGATGEQYF. The DNA sequence is as follows: TGCAGTGCTAGAGATCCTGGCGCCACTGGAGAGCAGTACTTC.